Sequencing of this T cell receptor beta chain was carried out in a study of blood T cell repertoires in COVID-19. Background on the study: The origin of the acute and convalescent COVID-19 samples was the United States, Italy and Spain. Sample material is recorded as cDNA or gDNA derived from T cells, B-cell-depleted T cells, or PBMCs.

Here immunoSEQ multiplex PCR was the method, and the copy in TCRdb shows in-frame clones only, minus some. The table has 200,000 to 250,000 clones, about 79% seen once. The germline CDR1 and CDR2 sequences are MRHNA and SNTAGT. The CDR3 is 14 amino acids. Unmatched junction bases numbered 11, after V lost 6 bases and J lost 7 bases. Participants were aged about 18 to 95 years, lived in 25 or so US areas, and enrolled virtually. V usage is TRBV6-4 and J usage is TRBJ1-2, with TRBD1 matching over 7 bases. The sample comprised PBMCs or T cells enriched from blood (not recorded which). This TCR was sampled from a woman in her sixties who had recovered from COVID-19. The chain's CDR3 is CASSLTGELGGYTF. The CDR3 region has the DNA TGTGCCAGCAGCCTAACAGGGGAACTTGGTGGCTACACCTTC.